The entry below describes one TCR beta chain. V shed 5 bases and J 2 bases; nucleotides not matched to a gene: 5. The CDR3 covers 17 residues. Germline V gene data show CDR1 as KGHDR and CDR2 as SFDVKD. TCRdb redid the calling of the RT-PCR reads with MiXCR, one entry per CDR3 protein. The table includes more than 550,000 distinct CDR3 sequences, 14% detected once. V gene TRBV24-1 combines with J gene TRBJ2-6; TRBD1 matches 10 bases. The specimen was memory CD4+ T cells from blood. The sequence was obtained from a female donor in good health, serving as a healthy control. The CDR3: CATSALGQGAGANVLTF. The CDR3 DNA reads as TGTGCCACCAGTGCCCTCGGACAGGGGGCTGGGGCCAACGTCCTGACTTTC.